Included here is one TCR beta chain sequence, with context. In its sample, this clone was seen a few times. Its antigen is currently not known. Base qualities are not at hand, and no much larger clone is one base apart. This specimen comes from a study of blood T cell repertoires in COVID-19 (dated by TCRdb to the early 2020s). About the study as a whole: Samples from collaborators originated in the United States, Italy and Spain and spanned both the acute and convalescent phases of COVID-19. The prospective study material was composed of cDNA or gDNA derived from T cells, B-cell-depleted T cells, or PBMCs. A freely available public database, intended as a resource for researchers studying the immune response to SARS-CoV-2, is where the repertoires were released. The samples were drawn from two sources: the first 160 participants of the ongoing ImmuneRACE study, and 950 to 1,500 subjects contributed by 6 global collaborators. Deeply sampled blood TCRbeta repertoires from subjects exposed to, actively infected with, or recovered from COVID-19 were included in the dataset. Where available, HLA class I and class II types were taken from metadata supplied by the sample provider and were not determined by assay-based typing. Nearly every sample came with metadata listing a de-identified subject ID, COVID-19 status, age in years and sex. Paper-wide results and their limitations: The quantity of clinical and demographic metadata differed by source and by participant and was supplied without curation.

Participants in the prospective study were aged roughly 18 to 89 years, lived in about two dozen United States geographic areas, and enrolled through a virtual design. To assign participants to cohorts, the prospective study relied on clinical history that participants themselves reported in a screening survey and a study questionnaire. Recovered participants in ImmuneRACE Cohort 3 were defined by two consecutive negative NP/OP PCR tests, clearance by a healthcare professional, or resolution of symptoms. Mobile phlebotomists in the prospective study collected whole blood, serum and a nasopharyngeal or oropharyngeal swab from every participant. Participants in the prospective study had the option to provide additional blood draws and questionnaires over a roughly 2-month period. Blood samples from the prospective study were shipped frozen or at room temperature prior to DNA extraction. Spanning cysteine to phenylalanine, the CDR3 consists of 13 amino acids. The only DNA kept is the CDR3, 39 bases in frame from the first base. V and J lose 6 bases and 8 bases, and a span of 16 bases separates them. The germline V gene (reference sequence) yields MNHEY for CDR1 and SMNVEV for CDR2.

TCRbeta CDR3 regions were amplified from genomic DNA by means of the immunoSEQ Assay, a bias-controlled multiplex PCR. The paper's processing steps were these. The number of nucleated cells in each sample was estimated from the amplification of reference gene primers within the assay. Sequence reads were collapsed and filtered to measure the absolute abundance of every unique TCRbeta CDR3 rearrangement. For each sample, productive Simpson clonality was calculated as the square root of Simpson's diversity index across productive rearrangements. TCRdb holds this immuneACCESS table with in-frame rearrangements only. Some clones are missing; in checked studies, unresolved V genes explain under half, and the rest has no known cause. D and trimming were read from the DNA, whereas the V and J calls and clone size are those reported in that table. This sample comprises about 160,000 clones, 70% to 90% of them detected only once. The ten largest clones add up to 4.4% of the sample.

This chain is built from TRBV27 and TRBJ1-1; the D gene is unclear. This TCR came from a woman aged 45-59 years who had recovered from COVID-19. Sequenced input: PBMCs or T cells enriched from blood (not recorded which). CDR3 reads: CASRPGLLGEAFF. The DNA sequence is TGTGCCAGCAGGCCAGGACTCTTAGGAGAAGCTTTCTTT.